The rows below give T cell receptor beta chains drawn from one sample of a study of T cell responses to AZD1222 COVID-19 vaccine. Profiling relied on immunoSEQ multiplex PCR, and the TCRdb table lists in-frame clones only, not all of them. Among more than 120,000 clones, about 86% were seen once, and the ten largest hold roughly 5.1%. Material: peripheral blood, obtained 28 days after the second AZD1222 dose. The receptors were sampled from an adult who received the AZD1222 COVID-19 vaccine. CDR3s include the opening cysteine and the closing phenylalanine or tryptophan.

CASRVGGLKHHTQYF	TRBJ2-3	TRBV6-6
CASSLAGAHGYTF	TRBJ1-2	TRBV6-5
CASSLVFNQPQHF	TRBJ1-5	TRBV6-5
CATSEAAQETQYF	TRBJ2-5	TRBV24-1
CASSIPGTEAFF	TRBJ1-1	TRBV19
CASSPGGGPHSGNTIYF	TRBJ1-3	TRBV27
CASSLQQGKAFF	TRBJ1-1	TRBV11-3
CASSERRQVAGELFF	TRBJ2-2	TRBV6-1
CASRQTTNEKLFF	TRBJ1-4	TRBV2
CASTTLGRGETQYF	TRBJ2-5	TRBV2
CASSLADSNYGYTF	TRBJ1-2	TRBV5-6
CASSLDTGSHQAFF	TRBJ1-1	TRBV5-1
CASSPELREITDTQYF	TRBJ2-3	TRBV18
CASSLNQGLETQYF	TRBJ2-5	TRBV7-9
CASSQDQGLTEAFF	TRBJ1-1	TRBV3-1/TRBV3-2
CASSATLAGGPFEYREQYF	TRBJ2-7	TRBV7-8
CATHSAPGQGKGYTF	TRBJ1-2	TRBV4-1
CASSQGGLSEAFF	TRBJ1-1	TRBV5-6
CASSLDLLSSYNEQFF	TRBJ2-1	TRBV5-1
CASSGRGGSGCEQYF	TRBJ2-7	TRBV9
CASSSLRQGRQPQHF	TRBJ1-5	TRBV27
CASSQSEALRRLRELLNRYF	TRBJ2-7	TRBV23-1
CASSLAPEGEQYF	TRBJ2-7	TRBV7-2
CSLGREEQYF	TRBJ2-7	TRBV20-1
CAITASGVGYGYTF	TRBJ1-2	TRBV10-3
CASSFFAGGRLYNEQFF	TRBJ2-1	TRBV28
CASSTPGWRGGSPNEQFF	TRBJ2-1	TRBV9
CASRDTLNTEAFF	TRBJ1-1	TRBV19
CAASGTGERTEAFF	TRBJ1-1	TRBV24-1
CASSTRGQYNEKLFF	TRBJ1-4	TRBV7-9
CASSQGARYGYTF	TRBJ1-2	TRBV18
CASRSLRSSYEQYF	TRBJ2-7	TRBV19
CASSSGGNEKLFF	TRBJ1-4	TRBV5-4
CASSFQMNTEAFF	TRBJ1-1	TRBV14
CASSFRGRGREETQYF	TRBJ2-5	TRBV28
CSWESYEKLFF	TRBJ1-4	TRBV20-1
CASRTATGSNSPLHF	TRBJ1-6	TRBV19
CASSKRSGAGGLGTDTQYF	TRBJ2-3	TRBV7-2
CASSGQGDQPQHF	TRBJ1-5	TRBV2
CASSLPGSGTEAFF	TRBJ1-1	TRBV7-8
CASSPPTPNTEAFF	TRBJ1-1	TRBV5-1
CAIQQDSNQPQHF	TRBJ1-5	TRBV10-3
CASSRTGQETQYF	TRBJ2-5	TRBV5-1
CATSSRPGGANQPQHF	TRBJ1-5	TRBV15
CASSQGGFPNNEQFF	TRBJ2-1	TRBV3-1/TRBV3-2
CASSLAGRVDTQYF	TRBJ2-3	TRBV7-9
CASSLPHNSYEQYF	TRBJ2-7	TRBV28
CASTELAGGSEQYF	TRBJ2-7	TRBV28
CASSLLSATGNTIYF	TRBJ1-3	TRBV4-1
CASRTDRGYQPQHF	TRBJ1-5	TRBV28
CASSTQGGPKNTEAFF	TRBJ1-1	TRBV28
CASSLSLASSGVQFF	TRBJ2-1	TRBV27
CASRQARRVNTEAFF	TRBJ1-1	TRBV19